The rows below give T cell receptor beta chains drawn from one sample of a study of T cells in Graves' hyperthyroidism and ophthalmopathy. From the multiplex PCR reads, TCRdb called clonotypes with MiXCR, one entry per CDR3 protein. The sample yields about 350,000 distinct CDR3 sequences, 11% to 15% seen once. The sample taken for sequencing was blood. The receptors here all came from a woman aged 25 to 39 with Graves' hyperthyroidism. The CDR3 runs from the conserved cysteine through the conserved F or W. D genes are given only for firm matches. Rows may omit the clone size; those that give it use once, few, many or a size class.

J | D | V | size | CDR3 | DNA
TRBJ2-7 | . | TRBV4-2 | . | CASSQDTWDSTYEQYF | TGTGCCAGCAGCCAAGATACCTGGGACTCGACCTACGAGCAGTACTTC
TRBJ2-2 | . | TRBV19 | . | CASSTLLDRTGELFF | TGTGCCAGTAGTACCCTTCTGGACAGAACCGGGGAGCTGTTTTTT
TRBJ2-1 | TRBD2 | TRBV12-3/TRBV12-4 | many | CASSRVLATLYNEQFF | TGTGCCAGCAGTCGCGTACTAGCGACACTCTACAATGAGCAGTTCTTC
TRBJ2-7 | . | TRBV12-3/TRBV12-4 | few | CASSFGPTYEQYF | TGTGCCAGCAGTTTTGGACCTACATACGAGCAGTACTTC
TRBJ1-5 | TRBD1 | TRBV12-3/TRBV12-4 | few | CASSRDSLYNQPQHF | TGTGCCAGCAGTCGGGACAGTTTATACAATCAGCCCCAGCATTTT
TRBJ2-7 | . | TRBV7-9 | . | CASSYGTSSYEQYF | TGTGCCAGCAGCTATGGGACCTCCTCCTACGAGCAGTACTTC
TRBJ1-5 | . | TRBV19 | . | CASSMTGGGWSQPQHF | TGTGCCAGTAGTATGACTGGGGGAGGGTGGTCTCAGCCCCAGCATTTT
TRBJ2-2 | . | TRBV28 | many | CASSYSRSAGELFF | TGTGCCAGCAGTTATAGTCGTAGCGCCGGGGAGCTGTTTTTT
TRBJ1-2 | TRBD1 | TRBV28 | many | CASSSGDRVYSGYTF | TGTGCCAGCAGTTCCGGGGACAGGGTTTACTCTGGCTACACCTTC
TRBJ1-2 | . | TRBV5-1 | many | CASSLGRNPQYGYTF | TGCGCCAGCAGCTTGGGACGGAACCCGCAGTATGGCTACACCTTC
TRBJ2-7 | . | TRBV24-1 | . | CASSPSGFGLQGKMDEQYF | TGTGCCAGCAGTCCTTCGGGCTTTGGCCTGCAGGGTAAGATGGACGAGCAGTACTTC
TRBJ2-1 | . | TRBV29-1 | many | CSADRPNSYNEQFF | TGCAGTGCCGACCGACCGAACTCCTACAATGAGCAGTTCTTC
TRBJ2-7 | . | TRBV27 | many | CASSLRQGGSYEQYF | TGTGCCAGCAGTTTAAGGCAGGGGGGCTCCTACGAGCAGTACTTC
TRBJ2-6 | . | TRBV13 | many | CASSPPGGAGSGANVLTF | TGTGCCAGCAGCCCCCCAGGGGGTGCGGGAAGTGGGGCCAACGTCCTGACTTTC
TRBJ1-1 | TRBD1 | TRBV3-1 | . | CASSPAGTANTEAFF | TGTGCCAGCAGCCCCGCCGGGACAGCGAACACTGAAGCTTTCTTT
TRBJ2-5 | . | TRBV3-1 | . | CASSRSPRKETQYF | TGTGCCAGCAGCCGGTCTCCGCGGAAAGAGACCCAGTACTTC
TRBJ2-5 | . | TRBV9 | few | CASSVGQGLGETQYF | TGTGCCAGCAGCGTAGGCCAGGGGTTGGGCGAGACCCAGTACTTC
TRBJ1-5 | . | TRBV6-1 | . | CASSPDRWNYQPQHF | TGTGCCAGCAGCCCCGACAGGTGGAATTATCAGCCCCAGCATTTT
TRBJ2-2 | TRBD2 | TRBV7-2 | many | CASSGLAGGDTGELFF | TGTGCCAGCAGCGGACTAGCGGGAGGGGACACCGGGGAGCTGTTTTTT
TRBJ2-7 | . | TRBV27 | many | CASRQSGEYEQYF | TGTGCCAGCAGACAGTCCGGAGAGTACGAGCAGTACTTC
TRBJ1-4 | . | TRBV3-1 | . | CASSHPPMKGLFF | TGTGCCAGCAGCCACCCACCTATGAAAGGACTGTTTTTT
TRBJ2-1 | TRBD1 | TRBV30 | . | CAWVDRASYNEQFF | TGTGCCTGGGTCGACAGGGCCTCCTACAATGAGCAGTTCTTC
TRBJ1-2 | . | TRBV7-9 | many | CASSSTRDVTNYGYTF | TGTGCCAGCAGCTCGACCAGGGACGTGACTAACTATGGCTACACCTTC
TRBJ1-5 | . | TRBV7-9 | few | CASSSYLNQPQHF | TGTGCCAGCAGCTCGTACCTAAATCAGCCCCAGCATTTT
TRBJ2-5 | . | TRBV7-6 | . | CASSLGGLLQETQYF | TGTGCCAGCAGCTTAGGGGGACTTCTACAAGAGACCCAGTACTTC
TRBJ2-1 | . | TRBV5-1 | few | CASSLGGPYNEQFF | TGCGCCAGCAGCTTGGGGGGACCCTACAATGAGCAGTTCTTC
TRBJ2-7 | TRBD1 | TRBV11-2 | many | CASSYRGLGEQYF | TGTGCCAGCAGCTACAGGGGGCTGGGTGAGCAGTACTTC
TRBJ2-2 | TRBD2 | TRBV7-3 | . | CASSLAGVSGELFF | TGTGCCAGCAGCTTAGCGGGAGTTTCCGGGGAGCTGTTTTTT
TRBJ2-7 | TRBD2 | TRBV7-2 | many | CASSLRTSGAAYEQYF | TGTGCCAGCAGCTTAAGGACTAGCGGGGCCGCGTACGAGCAGTACTTC
TRBJ2-1 | . | TRBV24-1 | many | CATSEPEGMGYNEQFF | TGTGCCACCAGTGAACCCGAGGGGATGGGCTACAATGAGCAGTTCTTC
TRBJ1-1 | . | TRBV28 | . | CASSWGGGGGAFF | TGTGCCAGCAGTTGGGGGGGGGGGGGGGGAGCTTTCTTT
TRBJ1-5 | . | TRBV7-2 | . | CASSPIAITGQPQHF | TGTGCCAGCAGCCCCATTGCCATAACGGGTCAGCCCCAGCATTTT
TRBJ1-5 | . | TRBV19 | many | CASSVQGDNQPQHF | TGTGCCAGTAGTGTTCAGGGCGACAATCAGCCCCAGCATTTT
TRBJ2-1 | . | TRBV29-1 | . | CSVERKAGYNEQFF | TGCAGCGTTGAAAGGAAGGCGGGTTACAATGAGCAGTTCTTC
TRBJ1-2 | TRBD1 | TRBV20-1 | many | CSAHTGGYGYTF | TGCAGTGCGCATACAGGGGGTTATGGCTACACCTTC
TRBJ2-1 | . | TRBV7-3 | many | CASSLASNEQFF | TGTGCCAGCAGCTTAGCCTCCAATGAGCAGTTCTTC
TRBJ2-6 | . | TRBV4-3 | . | CASSQESGAGANVLTF | TGCGCCAGCAGCCAAGAGTCAGGCGCTGGGGCCAACGTCCTGACTTTC
TRBJ2-5 | . | TRBV27 | . | CASTERGSVMGETQYF | TGTGCCAGCACGGAAAGGGGTAGCGTAATGGGGGAGACCCAGTACTTC
TRBJ2-1 | TRBD1 | TRBV12-3/TRBV12-4 | once | CASSLGGQVHFF | TGTGCCAGCAGTTTAGGGGGACAGGTACATTTCTTC
TRBJ2-1 | . | TRBV27 | few | CASSHKEYNEQFF | TGTGCCAGCAGTCATAAGGAGTACAATGAGCAGTTCTTC
TRBJ2-7 | . | TRBV28 | many | CASSLLGPYEQYF | TGTGCCAGCAGTTTACTGGGGCCCTACGAGCAGTACTTC
TRBJ2-2 | . | TRBV20-1 | few | CSARDETAGELFF | TGCAGTGCTAGAGATGAAACCGCCGGGGAGCTGTTTTTT
TRBJ2-3 | . | TRBV28 | many | CASRSGTDTQYF | TGTGCCAGCAGATCAGGCACAGATACGCAGTATTTT
TRBJ1-2 | . | TRBV2 | many | CASRRTGMSVYGYTF | TGTGCCAGCAGGAGGACCGGGATGTCGGTCTATGGCTACACCTTC
TRBJ1-3 | . | TRBV28 | many | CASRSGRNSGNTIYF | TGTGCCAGCAGGTCGGGACGGAACTCTGGAAACACCATATATTTT
TRBJ2-1 | TRBD2 | TRBV6-1 | many | CASSKPGTSEYNEQFF | TGTGCCAGCAGCAAGCCCGGGACTAGCGAGTACAATGAGCAGTTCTTC
TRBJ2-1 | . | TRBV7-2 | once | CASSSDRYRNEQFF | TGTGCCAGCAGCTCCGATAGATACCGAAATGAGCAGTTCTTC
TRBJ2-3 | . | TRBV6-2/TRBV6-3 | many | CASSSLTDTQYF | TGTGCCAGCAGTTCATTAACAGATACGCAGTATTTT
TRBJ2-2 | . | TRBV24-1 | few | CATSANSPGELFF | TGTGCCACCAGTGCTAATTCCCCCGGGGAGCTGTTTTTT
TRBJ2-2 | . | TRBV3-1 | . | CATRGPFNTGELFF | TGTGCTACACGGGGTCCCTTCAACACCGGGGAGCTGTTTTTT
TRBJ2-2 | . | TRBV20-1 | many | CSAKNSGTDTGELFF | TGCAGTGCAAAAAACTCCGGGACTGACACCGGGGAGCTGTTTTTT
TRBJ2-6 | . | TRBV4-3 | . | CASSQEAVTGANVLTF | TGCGCCAGCAGCCAAGAAGCGGTGACTGGGGCCAACGTCCTGACTTTC